This TCR beta chain originates from a study of OX40 agonist ivuxolimab in advanced cancers. General notes on the study: Ivuxolimab was an agonistic, fully human IgG2 monoclonal antibody directed against OX40 (CD134), a costimulatory receptor. Among the roughly 52 dose-escalation patients, around 19 had hepatocellular carcinoma, 15 or so melanoma, 9 renal cell carcinoma and 9 head and neck cancer. Peripheral TCRbeta sequencing was intended to test whether TCR sequence diversity was altered and clonal T-cell expansion was caused by ivuxolimab. In the dose-escalation cohort, roughly 82% of patients were male, and the mean age was 60 years with a range of about 23 to 79. Prior anti-PD-1, anti-PD-L1 or anti-CTLA-4 therapy was permitted, and checkpoint inhibitors had been received by about two fifths of dose-escalation patients. Partial responses were achieved by three dose-escalation patients, of whom one had hepatocellular carcinoma and two had cutaneous melanoma. The monotherapy dose-escalation portion (N ≈ 50 patients) of the phase I ivuxolimab trial is reported in the paper. Intravenous ivuxolimab was administered to patients every 2 weeks at six dose levels: 0.01, 0.1, 0.3, 1.5, 3 and 10 mg/kg.

Study-level results and caveats: Antigen specificity was not determined for the clonally expanded peripheral T cells. At doses from 0.1 to 3.0 mg/kg, clonal expansion was seen in both CD4+ and CD8+ blood T cells between baseline and week 6. After ivuxolimab, expanded clones were on average more numerous among CD8+ T cells than among CD4+ T cells. In partial responders in the 0.1-3.0 mg/kg groups, normalized peripheral clonal expansion was found to be among the lowest, especially among CD8+ T cells. Low levels of normalized T-cell clonal expansion were also seen in some patients who did not respond.

CDR1 MNHNS and CDR2 SASEGT were looked up in the germline V gene. The junction carries 7 bases between V and J, which are trimmed by 3 bases and 7 bases respectively. CDR3 length: 12 amino acids, cysteine to phenylalanine. The only DNA kept is the CDR3, 36 bases in frame from the first base. To sequence the TCRbeta CDR3 region, genomic DNA was isolated from the sorted cells. The immunoSEQ Assay was used for sequencing of TCRbeta CDR3 regions. TCRdb limited this immuneACCESS table to in-frame rearrangements with V and J called. A share of clones is missing; checked studies link under half to unresolved V genes, and the rest is unexplained. The sample records roughly 86,000 clones, around 94% of which are singletons. Jointly, the top ten make up 2.8% of the sample. In regard to this clone: The antigen it recognizes is unknown. No clone much larger than this one lies a single base away; base qualities are absent.

Patients with a history of autoimmune disease or receiving systemic immunosuppression were excluded from the trial. Peripheral blood for TCR sequencing was collected from all dose cohorts at baseline, on cycle 4 day 1, and on cycle 7 day 1. Samples were obtained from an open-label, multicenter, first-in-human phase I dose-escalation trial of ivuxolimab. The trial enrolled adults with locally advanced or metastatic head and neck squamous cell, hepatocellular, melanoma or renal cell carcinoma. Before TCR sequencing, CD4+ T cells and CD8+ T cells were sorted from peripheral blood as separate populations.

This TCR was recovered from an adult with an advanced solid tumor such as melanoma, head and neck, liver or kidney cancer. The sequence is built from TRBV6-1 and TRBJ1-5, with no D gene named confidently. The source material was CD4+ or CD8+ T cells sorted from blood, sampled in a trial of the OX40 agonist ivuxolimab. The CDR3 region reads CASSELLQPQHF. The DNA is as follows: TGTGCCAGCAGTGAGCTCCTGCAGCCCCAGCATTTT.